Below are 21 T cell receptor beta chains sequenced from a single sample in a study of T cells in Graves' hyperthyroidism and ophthalmopathy. TCR beta CDR3 regions were amplified from RNA. When the TCR CDR3 underwent first-round RT-PCR, the HTBI primer set was used. TCRdb analysed the multiplex PCR reads with MiXCR anew, one entry per CDR3 protein. The sample shows roughly 600,000 distinct CDR3 sequences, 14% of them seen only once. Sequencing was performed on blood. The receptors derive from a woman in her fifties or sixties with Graves' ophthalmopathy.

The V gene is TRBV5-6, the J gene TRBJ2-5; 10 bases match TRBD2. The ends lost 2 bases at V and 5 bases at J; junction bases unmatched: 6. The germline CDR1 and CDR2 sequences are SGHDT and YYEEEE. The CDR3 sequence is 15 residues long. The CDR3 region is CASSFIAGGGETQYF. CDR3 DNA: TGTGCCAGCAGCTTCATAGCGGGAGGCGGGGAGACCCAGTACTTC.

This clonotype has more than one count but fewer than ten. This chain connects TRBV28 to TRBJ1-6; D may be TRBD1 (5 bases). V dropped 2 bases and J dropped 10 bases, with 15 bases sitting between them. CDR1 is MDHEN and CDR2 is SYDVKM in the germline V gene. CDR3 length: 15 residues. This CDR3 reads CASSLKAGFSSPLHF. The CDR3 nucleotides read TGTGCCAGCAGTTTAAAGGCAGGGTTTAGCTCACCCCTCCACTTT.

In its sample, this clonotype was seen many times. The chain combines TRBV6-5 with TRBJ2-7; D might be TRBD1 (6 bases). The CDR3 is 15 amino acids. V was cut by 4 bases and J by 2 bases, with 15 bases left in between. Germline lookup yields CDR1 MNHEY and CDR2 SVGAGI. The CDR3 bases are TGTGCCAGCAGTTCGACAGGATTCCTCACCTACGAGCAGTACTTC. Protein product: CASSSTGFLTYEQYF.

As to this clonotype: Possible read error: a much larger clone is one base away. The chain couples TRBV5-8 to TRBJ1-5; D call uncertain. The CDR3 consists of 15 residues. Trimming removed 4 bases from V and 0 bases from J, with 11 bases in between. CDR1 and CDR2 from the germline V gene are SGHTS and YDEGEE. CDR3 in DNA: TGTGCCAGCAGCGAGGGTGATAATAGCAATCAGCCCCAGCATTTT. Amino acid sequence: CASSEGDNSNQPQHF.

This clonotype was found many times. The chain is built from TRBV7-2 and TRBJ2-2; D is ambiguous. The CDR3 totals 13 residues. The germline gives CDR1 SGHTA, CDR2 FQGNSA. V lost 1 base and J lost 2, with 2 bases in between. The CDR3 reads CASSLDNTGELFF. CDR3 coding DNA: TGTGCCAGCAGCTTAGATAACACCGGGGAGCTGTTTTTT. Supplemented by reference TRBV7-2 and TRBJ2-2, the full variable domain reads GAGVSQSPSNKVTEKGKDVELRCDPISGHTALYWYRQSLGQGLEFLIYFQGNSAPDKSGLPSDRFSAERTGGSVSTLTIQRTQQEDSAVYLCASSLDNTGELFFGEGSRLTVL.

The genes are TRBV5-1 and TRBJ1-4, with 9 bases lining up with TRBD1. Looked up from germline, CDR1 is SGHRS and CDR2 is YFSETQ. With V trimmed by 2 bases and J by 6 bases, 5 bases remained unmatched. The CDR3 is 15 residues long. CDR3 region: CASSLTGTGYEKLFF. For the CDR3, the DNA is TGCGCCAGCAGCTTAACCGGGACAGGGTATGAAAAACTGTTTTTT.

This clonotype appeared a few times. The genes are TRBV5-1 and TRBJ2-3; 7 nucleotides agree with TRBD2. Germline loops: CDR1 SGHRS, CDR2 YFSETQ. This CDR3 is 15 amino acids long. Unmatched junction bases numbered 7, after V lost 0 bases and J lost 6 bases. CDR3 loop: CASSLVASGRDTQYF. CDR3 DNA: TGCGCCAGCAGCTTGGTCGCTAGCGGCCGGGATACGCAGTATTTT.

At least ten counts were recorded for this clonotype. The chain has TRBV4-1 and TRBJ2-7, with no clear D. The CDR3 is 13 residues long. Germline CDR1 reads MGHRA; CDR2 reads YSYEKL. Trimming took 6 bases from V and 3 from J, leaving 12 bases between them. This chain's CDR3 is CASSRSGIYEQYF. In DNA, the CDR3 is TGCGCCAGCAGTCGATCAGGAATCTACGAGCAGTACTTC.

The chain employs TRBV12-5 and TRBJ1-1; the D gene is possibly TRBD1 (5 bases). CDR1 is LGHNT, CDR2 FRNRAP, per germline. V was trimmed by 0 bases and J by 6 bases, leaving 17 bases between them. The CDR3 contains 16 residues. The CDR3 DNA sequence: TGTGCTAGTGGTTTGGTACCTAGGATGGAGGGGCCTGAAGCTTTCTTT. It is translated as CASGLVPRMEGPEAFF.

J is TRBJ2-7 and V is TRBV5-6; TRBD1 might be the D (6 bases). Germline V gives CDR1 SGHDT, CDR2 YYEEEE. This CDR3 spans 16 amino acids. The V end was cut by 4 bases, the J end by 0 bases, with 17 bases between. The CDR3 nucleotides are TGTGCCAGCAGCCTGGGGGCAGGGCAGGGCTCCTACGAGCAGTACTTC. Translating it yields CASSLGAGQGSYEQYF.

This clonotype came up many times. The chain uses TRBV12-3 or TRBV12-4 and TRBJ2-6, with D possibly TRBD1 on 6 matching bases. V lost 6 bases to trimming and J lost 0 bases, with 15 bases between them. The CDR3 contains 17 residues. The CDR3 here is CASSRGTRHSGANVLTF. The CDR3 region has the DNA TGTGCCAGCAGCCGAGGGACACGACACTCTGGGGCCAACGTCCTGACTTTC.

This clonotype was picked up many times. One end of the junction varies from germline; a read error may be responsible. The chain couples TRBV2 to TRBJ2-2, with 7 nucleotides matching TRBD1. Germline V lookup: CDR1 SNHLY, CDR2 FYNNEI. The CDR3 totals 15 residues. The CDR3 protein is CASTDWDSNTGKLFF. The DNA of the CDR3 is TGTGCCAGCACCGACTGGGACAGTAACACCGGGAAGCTGTTTTTT.

V and J are TRBV9 and TRBJ2-1; 7 positions match TRBD1. This CDR3 region has 16 residues. Trimming cost V 4 bases and J 5 bases; bases outside gene matches: 12. CDR1 and CDR2 (germline): SGDLS, YYNGEE. The CDR3 spells CASSPTQGYPNNEQFF. The CDR3 DNA sequence: TGTGCCAGCAGCCCCACACAGGGGTACCCTAACAATGAGCAGTTCTTC.

The chain carries TRBV7-2 and TRBJ2-6, with D unresolved. CDR3 length equals 15 residues. The germline gives CDR1 SGHTA, CDR2 FQGNSA. The V end was cut by 3 bases, the J end by 4 bases, with 10 bases between. CDR3 sequence: CASSFYGFGANVLTF. CDR3 DNA: TGTGCCAGCAGCTTTTACGGGTTCGGGGCCAACGTCCTGACTTTC.

This clonotype was detected a few times. V gene TRBV19 combines with J gene TRBJ1-1; tentative D call: TRBD1 (5 bases). The CDR3 length is 11 residues. Trimming removed 7 bases at V and 11 bases at J, with 14 bases between. Germline CDR1 LNHDA, CDR2 SQIVND (reference sequence). CDR3 nucleotides: TGTGCCAGTAACTCCTTCCGGGGGGCTTTCTTT. Protein product: CASNSFRGAFF.

This clonotype was picked up a small number of times. This chain joins TRBV6-2 or TRBV6-3 and TRBJ1-5; D might be TRBD1 (6 bases). V was shortened by 5 bases and J by 0 bases, with 11 bases between the two germline ends. The V gene's germline CDR1 is MNHEY and CDR2 SVGEGT. The CDR3 contains 15 residues. The CDR3, as DNA: TGTGCCAGCAGTCAACAGGGATATAGCAATCAGCCCCAGCATTTT. Its protein is CASSQQGYSNQPQHF.

This clonotype was seen ten or more times. The rearrangement joins TRBV5-5 to TRBJ2-7; D is tentatively TRBD1 or TRBD2 (5 bases each). V lost 4 bases and J 7 bases, leaving 24 bases between the germline ends. Looked up from germline, CDR1 is SGHKS and CDR2 is YYEKEE (reference sequence). This CDR3 has 16 amino acids. The CDR3 reads CASSEELGVPVGEQYF. The CDR3 DNA follows: TGTGCCAGCAGCGAGGAACTGGGGGTCCCTGTGGGGGAGCAGTACTTC. Complete variable domain (other parts from reference TRBV5-5 and TRBJ2-7): DAGVTQSPTHLIKTRGQQVTLRCSPISGHKSVSWYQQVLGQGPQFIFQYYEKEERGRGNFPDRFSARQFPNYSSELNVNALLLGDSALYLCASSEELGVPVGEQYFGPGTRLTVT.

This clonotype was seen many times. This chain connects TRBV30 to TRBJ1-1, with 9 nucleotides matching TRBD1. The CDR3 totals 12 residues. Trimming removed 5 bases from V and 6 bases from J; junction bases left unmatched: 4. CDR1 and CDR2 from the germline V gene are GTSNPN and SVGIG (reference sequence). CDR3 DNA sequence: TGTGCCTGGGGGACAGGGCTGTCTGAAGCTTTCTTT. Its protein is CAWGTGLSEAFF.

This clonotype was observed a few times. The chain employs TRBV18 and TRBJ2-1, with D possibly TRBD2 on 5 matching bases. From germline, CDR1 is KGHSH and CDR2 LQKENI. V lost 1 base, J lost 5 bases, and 18 bases lay in between. The CDR3 length is 17 residues. CDR3 in amino acids: CASSPLLAGFTNNEQFF. The CDR3 DNA reads TGTGCCAGCTCACCACTACTTGCGGGTTTTACCAACAATGAGCAGTTCTTC.

This clonotype has a count of ten or more. The V and J genes are TRBV6-2 or TRBV6-3 and TRBJ2-1, with 9 bases fitting TRBD1. V trimming: 6 bases; J trimming: 1 base; junction bases outside the gene matches: 7. CDR1 and CDR2 (germline): MNHEY, SVGEGT. The CDR3 contains 16 residues. In DNA, the CDR3 is TGTGCCAGCAGGTCCGGGACAGGGAGGTCCTACAATGAGCAGTTCTTC. Its translation is CASRSGTGRSYNEQFF.

As regards this clonotype: An end of the junction does not agree with germline; a read error may underlie this. The chain employs TRBV7-8 and TRBJ2-2, with 7 bases that match TRBD1. Germline assignment: CDR1 SGHVS and CDR2 FQNEAQ. The CDR3 totals 16 residues. The CDR3 bases are TGTGCCAGCAGCCACCGAGGGACAGCGAACACCGGGAAGCTGTTTTTT. It is translated as CASSHRGTANTGKLFF.